This section outlines one T cell receptor (beta chain) sequence together with its context. Its ends do not fully match the called genes, so a read error is possible. The assay was immunoSEQ multiplex PCR, and TCRdb's table has in-frame clones only and misses some. The table lists about 150,000 clones, over 75% of them singletons, with around an eighth in the top ten. The sample originates from a study of blood T cell repertoires in COVID-19. Specimen: peripheral blood. The clonotype comes from a man younger than 35 with COVID-19, enrolled during active disease.

The CDR3 DNA sequence: TGTGCCAGCAGTTACTCGAACGGCCATCAGGACTTC. As protein: CASSYSNGHQDF. The chain joins TRBV6-6 to TRBJ2-7; no clear D gene. CDR1 and CDR2 (germline): MNHNY, SVGAGI (reference sequence). This CDR3 region has 12 residues.